This T cell receptor (beta chain) was sequenced in a study of preoperative IRX-2 immunotherapy in early breast cancer. Sequencing was performed with immunoSEQ multiplex PCR; in TCRdb, only in-frame clones are kept and a portion is missing. This sample has about 28,000 clones, with 70% to 85% found just once. CDR3 length: 15 residues. Deletions cut 7 bases from V and 2 bases from J, with 19 bases between. Germline lookup yields CDR1 SQVTM and CDR2 ANQGSEA. Noted treatment: preoperative locoregional IRX-2 cytokine immunotherapy. Samples came from a phase Ib trial of preoperative locoregional IRX-2 cytokine immunotherapy.

The J gene is TRBJ2-3, the V gene TRBV29-1, with D possibly being TRBD2 (6 bases). The receptor was isolated from a human donor with breast cancer. Collection of the sample occurred from a patient treated with IRX-2 immunotherapy. CDR3 bases: TGCAGCGCAGCTAGCGTTGAGAAAACCACAGATACGCAGTATTTT. Amino acids: CSAASVEKTTDTQYF.